One and the same sample provided the 6 T cell receptor beta chains below, sequenced in a study of control samples from healthy donors and cancer patients. The data were produced by immunoSEQ multiplex PCR, yet TCRdb's version contains in-frame clones alone and is incomplete. The repertoire has 75,000 to 90,000 clones, approximately 90% of them found once; the top ten carry 5.5% to 7.5%. The sequenced material came from blood. These TCRs come from a man in his fifties in good health.

This clone has just a few counts. The rearrangement links TRBV19 to TRBJ1-2; D perhaps matches TRBD1 (5 bases). This CDR3 comprises 14 residues. Looked up from germline, CDR1 is LNHDA and CDR2 is SQIVND (reference sequence). V lost 10 bases to trimming and J lost 8 bases, with 23 bases between them. The CDR3 nucleotides are TGTGCCACCACCCCGGGGGATACTATGGGCGGCTACACCTTC. Its translation is CATTPGDTMGGYTF.

The V gene is TRBV5-1, the J gene TRBJ1-5, with TRBD1 identical over 9 bases. The CDR3 loop spans 14 amino acids. V gave up 0 bases and J gave up 11 bases; unmatched junction bases: 6. Germline CDR1 is SGHRS and CDR2 is YFSETQ. The CDR3 DNA reads TGCGCCAGCAGCTTGGAACAGGGGGCGGGGACCCAGCATTTT. It is translated as CASSLEQGAGTQHF.

A few counts support this clone. The rearrangement joins TRBV12-3 or TRBV12-4 to TRBJ1-5, with unresolved D. Trimming cost V 4 bases and J 4 bases, with 5 bases left between them. The CDR3 has 12 residues. This chain's CDR3 is CASSSFNQPQHF. The CDR3 DNA is TGTGCCAGCAGTTCGTTTAATCAGCCCCAGCATTTT.

V and J are TRBV19 and TRBJ2-3, with D perhaps matching TRBD1 or TRBD2 (5 bases each). This CDR3 is 14 amino acids long. V was shortened by 7 bases and J by 0 bases, with 11 bases between the two germline ends. The V gene's germline CDR1 is LNHDA and CDR2 SQIVND (reference sequence). The CDR3, as DNA: TGTGCCAGTAAATGGGGACCGAGCACAGATACGCAGTATTTT. It translates to CASKWGPSTDTQYF.

The chain recombines TRBV3-1 (or the pseudogene TRBV3-2) with TRBJ2-1; D uncertain. The CDR3 spans 16 residues. The germline CDR1 and CDR2 sequences are LGHDT and YNNKEL (reference sequence). Deletions cut 0 bases from V and 7 bases from J, with 16 bases between. This CDR3 is CASSQDWAYTKNEQFF. In DNA form, the CDR3 reads TGTGCCAGCAGCCAAGATTGGGCCTACACGAAGAATGAGCAGTTCTTC.

The chain couples TRBV30 to TRBJ1-4, with D hard to call. Trimming pared 1 base from V and 7 bases from J, leaving 10 bases between. CDR3 length equals 13 residues. The germline V gene has CDR1 GTSNPN and CDR2 SVGIG (reference sequence). CDR3 DNA sequence: TGTGCCTGGAGTGCCACCAGGAGTGAAAAACTGTTTTTT. Amino acid sequence: CAWSATRSEKLFF.